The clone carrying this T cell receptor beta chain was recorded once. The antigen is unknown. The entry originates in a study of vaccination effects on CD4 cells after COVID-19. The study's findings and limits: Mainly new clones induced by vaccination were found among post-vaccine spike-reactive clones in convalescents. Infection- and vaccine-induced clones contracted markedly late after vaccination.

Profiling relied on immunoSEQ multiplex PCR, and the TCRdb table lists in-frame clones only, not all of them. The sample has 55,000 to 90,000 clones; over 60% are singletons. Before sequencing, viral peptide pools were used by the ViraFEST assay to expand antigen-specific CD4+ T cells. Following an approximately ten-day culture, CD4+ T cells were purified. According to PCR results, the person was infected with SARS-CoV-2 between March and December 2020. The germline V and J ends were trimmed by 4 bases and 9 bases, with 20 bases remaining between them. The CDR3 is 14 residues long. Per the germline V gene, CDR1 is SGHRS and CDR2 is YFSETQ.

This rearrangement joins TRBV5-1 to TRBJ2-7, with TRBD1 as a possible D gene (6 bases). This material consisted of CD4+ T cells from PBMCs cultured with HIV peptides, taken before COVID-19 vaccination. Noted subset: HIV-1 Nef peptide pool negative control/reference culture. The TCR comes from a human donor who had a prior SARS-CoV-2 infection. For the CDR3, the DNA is TGCGCCAGCAGCACCTCAGGGGCCTGGGCTGGGCAGTACTTC. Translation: CASSTSGAWAGQYF.